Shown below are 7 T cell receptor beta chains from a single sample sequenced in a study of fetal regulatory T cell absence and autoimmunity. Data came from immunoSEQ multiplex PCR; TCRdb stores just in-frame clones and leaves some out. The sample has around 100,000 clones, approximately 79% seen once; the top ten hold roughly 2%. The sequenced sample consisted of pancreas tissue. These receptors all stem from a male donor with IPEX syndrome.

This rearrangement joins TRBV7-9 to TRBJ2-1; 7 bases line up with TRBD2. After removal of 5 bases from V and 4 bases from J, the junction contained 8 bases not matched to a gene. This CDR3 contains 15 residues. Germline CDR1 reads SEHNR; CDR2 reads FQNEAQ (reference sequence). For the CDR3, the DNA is TGTGCCAGCAGCCCCCGACTAGCCTATTACAATGAGCAGTTCTTC. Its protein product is CASSPRLAYYNEQFF.

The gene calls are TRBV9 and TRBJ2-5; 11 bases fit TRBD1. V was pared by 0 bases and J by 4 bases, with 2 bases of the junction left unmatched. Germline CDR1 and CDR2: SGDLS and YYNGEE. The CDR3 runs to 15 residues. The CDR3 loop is CASSVGGTGGETQYF. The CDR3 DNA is TGTGCCAGCAGCGTAGGGGGGACAGGGGGAGAGACCCAGTACTTC. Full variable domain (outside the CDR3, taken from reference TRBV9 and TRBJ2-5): DSGVTQTPKHLITATGQRVTLRCSPRSGDLSVYWYQQSLDQGLQFLIQYYNGEERAKGNILERFSAQQFPDLHSELNLSSLELGDSALYFCASSVGGTGGETQYFGPGTRLLVL.

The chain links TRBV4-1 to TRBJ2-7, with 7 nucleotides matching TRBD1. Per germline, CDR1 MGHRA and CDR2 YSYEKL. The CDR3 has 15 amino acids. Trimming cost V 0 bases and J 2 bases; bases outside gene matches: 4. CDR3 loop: CASSQEIRGTYEQYF. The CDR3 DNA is TGCGCCAGCAGCCAAGAAATCAGGGGGACCTACGAGCAGTACTTC.

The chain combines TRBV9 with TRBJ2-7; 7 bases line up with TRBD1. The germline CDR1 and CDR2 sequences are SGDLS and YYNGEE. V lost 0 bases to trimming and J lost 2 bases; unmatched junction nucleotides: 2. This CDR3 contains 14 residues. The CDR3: CASSVGDRPYEQYF. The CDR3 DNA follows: TGTGCCAGCAGCGTAGGGGACAGACCCTACGAGCAGTACTTC.

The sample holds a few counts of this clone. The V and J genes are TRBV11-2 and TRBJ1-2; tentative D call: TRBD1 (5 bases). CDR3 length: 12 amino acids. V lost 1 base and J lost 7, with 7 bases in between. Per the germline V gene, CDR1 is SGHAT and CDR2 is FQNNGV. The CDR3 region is CASSLVGGGYTF. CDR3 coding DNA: TGTGCCAGCAGCTTAGTGGGGGGTGGCTACACCTTC.

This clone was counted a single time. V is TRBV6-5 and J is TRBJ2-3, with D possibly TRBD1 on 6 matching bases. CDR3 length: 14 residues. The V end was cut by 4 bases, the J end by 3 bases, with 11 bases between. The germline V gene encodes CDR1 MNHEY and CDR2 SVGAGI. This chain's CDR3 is CASSSTGRTDTQYF. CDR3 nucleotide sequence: TGTGCCAGCAGTTCGACAGGTCGGACAGATACGCAGTATTTT.

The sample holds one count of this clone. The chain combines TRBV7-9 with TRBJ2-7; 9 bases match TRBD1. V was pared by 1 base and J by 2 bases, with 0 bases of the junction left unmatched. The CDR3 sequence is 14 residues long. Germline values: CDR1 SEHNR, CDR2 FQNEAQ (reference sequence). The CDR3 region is CASSLDRGPYEQYF. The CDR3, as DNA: TGTGCCAGCAGCTTAGACAGGGGGCCCTACGAGCAGTACTTC.